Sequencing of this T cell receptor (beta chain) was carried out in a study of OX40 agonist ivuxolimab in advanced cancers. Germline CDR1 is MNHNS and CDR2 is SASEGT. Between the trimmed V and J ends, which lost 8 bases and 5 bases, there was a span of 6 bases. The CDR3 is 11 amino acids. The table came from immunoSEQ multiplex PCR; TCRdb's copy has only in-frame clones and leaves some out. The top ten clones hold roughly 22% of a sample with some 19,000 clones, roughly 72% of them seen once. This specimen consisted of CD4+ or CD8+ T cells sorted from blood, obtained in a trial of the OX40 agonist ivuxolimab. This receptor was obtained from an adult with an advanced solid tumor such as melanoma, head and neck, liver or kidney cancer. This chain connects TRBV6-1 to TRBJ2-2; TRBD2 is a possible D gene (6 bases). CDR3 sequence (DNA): TGTGCCAGCGCGGGGACCGGGGAGCTGTTTTTT. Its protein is CASAGTGELFF.